This T cell receptor (beta chain) was obtained from a study of T cells in Graves' hyperthyroidism and ophthalmopathy. Overall study findings and caveats: Blood also carried most thyroid clonotypes expanded above 0.001.

What was amplified from RNA transcripts were TCR beta CDR3 regions. Carried out on the TCR CDR3, a first-round RT-PCR used the HTBI primer set. TCRdb ran MiXCR on the multiplex PCR reads and lists one entry per CDR3 protein. The profile shows about 640,000 distinct CDR3 sequences, about 14% of them singletons. As concerns this clonotype: What it binds is unknown.

This CDR3 has 15 amino acids. Germline values: CDR1 SNHLY, CDR2 FYNNEI. V shed 6 bases and J shed 0 bases, with 14 bases lying between them. Together with thyroid ultrasound, orbital computed tomography, serum thyroxine and TRAb, clinical symptoms were used for diagnoses. The sample comprised blood. The J gene is TRBJ1-1, the V gene TRBV2, with D maybe TRBD1 (5 bases). This clonotype was sampled from a woman aged 45-65 years with Graves' ophthalmopathy. The CDR3 region has the DNA TGTGCCAGCAGCGCAGTAGGCAGGGTGAACACTGAAGCTTTCTTT. Residues: CASSAVGRVNTEAFF. The variable domain in full, with the rest retrieved from reference TRBV2 and TRBJ1-1, is EPEVTQTPSHQVTQMGQEVILRCVPISNHLYFYWYRQILGQKVEFLVSFYNNEISEKSEIFDDQFSVERPDGSNFTLKIRSTKLEDSAMYFCASSAVGRVNTEAFFGQGTRLTVV.